Listed below are T cell receptor beta chains from one sample, sequenced in a study of technical replicates of blood from a few donors. Here immunoSEQ multiplex PCR was the method, and the copy in TCRdb shows in-frame clones only, minus some. The data hold 75,000 to 85,000 clones, with 81% observed a single time. The sample taken for sequencing was PBMCs. The origin of the receptors is a human donor in good health. Some clones in this sample may be carry-over from other donors' samples. Each CDR3 is given with its conserved first and last residue. Each record gives: J gene, clone size, D gene, V gene, CDR3 protein, CDR3 DNA. A D gene is named only where the DNA matches it firmly. Rows give clone size only sometimes, using once, few, many, or a class for an expanded clone.

TRBJ2-7,-,TRBD2,TRBV29-1,CSVRRESYEQYF,TGCAGCGTTAGGCGGGAGTCCTACGAGCAGTACTTC
TRBJ2-2,-,TRBD2,TRBV9,CASSEIAGGAGELFF,TGTGCCAGCAGCGAGATAGCGGGAGGAGCCGGGGAGCTGTTTTTT
TRBJ2-1,-,-,TRBV4-1,CASSQRLVGGDEQFF,TGCGCCAGCAGCCAACGGCTAGTCGGCGGGGATGAGCAGTTCTTC
TRBJ2-2,-,TRBD1,TRBV10-1,CASSEGGPGELFF,TGCGCCAGCAGTGAAGGGGGCCCAGGGGAGCTGTTTTTT
TRBJ2-5,-,TRBD1,TRBV9,CASSADRDQETQYF,TGTGCCAGCAGCGCGGACAGGGACCAAGAGACCCAGTACTTC
TRBJ2-1,few,-,TRBV7-3,CASSFSRGNYNEQFF,TGTGCCAGCAGCTTTAGCAGGGGTAACTACAATGAGCAGTTCTTC
TRBJ1-4,-,-,TRBV2,CASRLEQRFNEKLFF,TGTGCCAGCAGACTAGAGCAGAGGTTCAATGAAAAACTGTTTTTT
TRBJ1-3,once,-,TRBV6-5,CASRIRGGNTIYF,TGTGCCAGCAGAATCAGGGGAGGAAACACCATATATTTT
TRBJ2-7,-,-,TRBV5-4,CASSPRNSGIYEQYF,TGTGCCAGCAGCCCGCGGAATTCGGGGATATACGAGCAGTACTTC
TRBJ2-7,-,-,TRBV19,CASSIDRRAYEQYF,TGTGCCAGTAGTATCGACAGGCGAGCCTACGAGCAGTACTTC
TRBJ1-6,few,TRBD1,TRBV4-3,CASSQDVQGVSPLHF,TGCGCCAGCAGCCAAGATGTACAGGGGGTTTCACCCCTCCACTTT
TRBJ2-7,-,-,TRBV9,CASTPDAGAIREQYF,TGTGCCAGCACCCCTGATGCGGGGGCAATCCGCGAGCAGTACTTC
TRBJ2-5,-,-,TRBV4-3,CASSQVGAVLRVETQYF,TGCGCCAGCAGCCAAGTGGGGGCGGTTTTAAGAGTCGAGACCCAGTACTTC
TRBJ2-1,-,TRBD2,TRBV4-3,CASSQGGGGSSYNEQFF,TGCGCCAGCAGCCAAGGGGGCGGCGGGAGCTCCTACAATGAGCAGTTCTTC
TRBJ1-4,-,-,TRBV4-2,CASSQRWGGEKLFF,TGTGCCAGCAGCCAACGGTGGGGGGGGGAAAAACTGTTTTTT
TRBJ1-5,once,-,TRBV5-6,CASSLAQTSNQPQHF,TGTGCCAGCAGCTTGGCACAGACTAGCAACCAGCCCCAGCATTTT
TRBJ1-2,-,-,TRBV7-2,CASSLGAYYGYTF,TGTGCCAGCAGCTTAGGGGCGTACTATGGCTACACCTTC
TRBJ2-1,-,-,TRBV5-5,CASSFVPSSYNEQFF,TGTGCCAGCAGCTTCGTCCCGAGCTCCTACAATGAGCAGTTCTTC
TRBJ1-2,-,-,TRBV6-5,CASSYSRRGFGYTF,TGTGCCAGCAGTTACTCACGGAGAGGGTTTGGCTACACCTTC
TRBJ2-3,once,TRBD2,TRBV7-2,CASSSLAGGPLMTDTQYF,TGTGCCAGCAGCTCGCTAGCGGGGGGGCCGTTGATGACAGATACGCAGTATTTT
TRBJ2-5,large,-,TRBV21-1,CATLGGADKETQYF,TGTGCCACCCTCGGAGGGGCCGATAAAGAGACCCAGTACTTC
TRBJ1-6,-,-,TRBV30,CASDRSNSPLHF,TGTGCCTCTGACAGGTCTAATTCACCCCTCCACTTT
TRBJ1-1,-,TRBD1,TRBV2,CASSQGLNTEAFF,TGTGCCAGCTCACAGGGGTTGAACACTGAAGCTTTCTTT
TRBJ2-5,-,TRBD1,TRBV7-7,CASSPTGGRETQYF,TGTGCCAGCAGCCCGACAGGGGGTAGGGAGACCCAGTACTTC
TRBJ2-3,-,-,TRBV6-5,CASSSTTDTQYF,TGTGCCAGCAGCAGTACCACAGATACGCAGTATTTT
TRBJ2-5,-,TRBD2,TRBV13,CASSLGGGQETQYF,TGTGCCAGCAGCCTAGGCGGGGGGCAAGAGACCCAGTACTTC
TRBJ2-3,-,-,TRBV4-2,CASSQDKDSPVTDTQYF,TGTGCCAGCAGCCAAGATAAGGATAGCCCGGTAACAGATACGCAGTATTTT
TRBJ1-6,-,-,TRBV6-1,CASSPSVLGAPLHF,TGTGCCAGCAGCCCCTCCGTTTTGGGCGCACCCCTCCACTTT
TRBJ2-3,-,TRBD2,TRBV5-1,CASSFQRGTDTQYF,TGCGCCAGCAGCTTCCAGCGGGGAACAGATACGCAGTATTTT
TRBJ1-2,-,TRBD1,TRBV30,CASPGTGDYGYTF,TGTGCCTCCCCCGGGACAGGGGATTATGGCTACACCTTC
TRBJ1-2,-,-,TRBV30,CAWSVSGRGYGYTF,TGTGCCTGGAGTGTATCAGGGAGGGGTTATGGCTACACCTTC
TRBJ2-7,-,-,TRBV30,CACKSPSGPYEQYF,TGTGCCTGTAAATCTCCCAGCGGGCCCTACGAGCAGTACTTC
TRBJ1-4,-,-,TRBV15,CATSSSRVFGEKLFF,TGTGCCACCAGCAGTTCCAGGGTATTCGGTGAAAAACTGTTTTTT
TRBJ2-5,-,TRBD2,TRBV12-5,CASARTSGGQETQYF,TGTGCTAGTGCTAGGACTAGCGGGGGCCAAGAGACCCAGTACTTC
TRBJ1-2,-,-,TRBV5-6,CASSTVRGVRGYTF,TGTGCCAGCAGCACCGTCAGGGGTGTTCGTGGCTACACCTTC
TRBJ1-4,-,-,TRBV7-5,CVRSSRGGGTKKLFF,TGTGTCAGAAGCTCCCGGGGAGGGGGTACTAAAAAACTGTTTTTT
TRBJ2-2,-,-,TRBV15,CATSKGELTGELFF,TGTGCCACCAGCAAGGGGGAGTTAACCGGGGAGCTGTTTTTT
TRBJ2-1,-,TRBD2,TRBV10-1,CASSAIAGRSSYNEQFF,TGCGCCAGCAGTGCGATAGCGGGGCGGAGCTCCTACAATGAGCAGTTCTTC
TRBJ2-1,-,-,TRBV29-1,CSVAGLRGNEQFF,TGCAGCGTTGCCGGACTGCGGGGCAATGAGCAGTTCTTC
TRBJ2-1,-,TRBD2,TRBV4-3,CASSPQLSGGHNEQFF,TGCGCCAGCAGCCCCCAGCTAAGCGGGGGGCACAATGAGCAGTTCTTC
TRBJ1-6,-,TRBD1,TRBV5-8,CASSPTRRGLNSPLHF,TGTGCCAGCAGCCCTACGAGGAGGGGGCTGAATTCACCCCTCCACTTT
TRBJ1-5,-,TRBD1,TRBV15,CATSRDSGTGIQPQHF,TGTGCCACCAGCAGAGATAGCGGGACAGGGATTCAGCCCCAGCATTTT
TRBJ1-1,-,-,TRBV18,CASSPSGYTEAFF,TGTGCCAGCTCACCAAGCGGGTACACTGAAGCTTTCTTT
TRBJ2-7,-,-,TRBV7-2,CASRGGGQIHEQYF,TGTGCCAGCAGAGGGGGGGGGCAGATTCACGAGCAGTACTTC
TRBJ2-7,-,TRBD1,TRBV14,CASSQSWSRDSLSYEQYF,TGTGCCAGCAGCCAGAGTTGGTCTCGGGACAGCCTCTCCTACGAGCAGTACTTC